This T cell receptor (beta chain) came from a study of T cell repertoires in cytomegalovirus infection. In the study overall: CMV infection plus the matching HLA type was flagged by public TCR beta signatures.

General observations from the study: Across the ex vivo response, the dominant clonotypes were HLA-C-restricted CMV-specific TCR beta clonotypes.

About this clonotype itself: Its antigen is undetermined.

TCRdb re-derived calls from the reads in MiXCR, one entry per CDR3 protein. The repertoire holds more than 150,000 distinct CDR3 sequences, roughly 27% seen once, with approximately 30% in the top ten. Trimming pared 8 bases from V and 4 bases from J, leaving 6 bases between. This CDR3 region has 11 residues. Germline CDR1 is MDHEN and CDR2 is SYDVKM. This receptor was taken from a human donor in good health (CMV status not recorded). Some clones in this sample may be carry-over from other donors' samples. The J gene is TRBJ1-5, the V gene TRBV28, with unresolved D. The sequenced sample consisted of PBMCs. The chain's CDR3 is CASGENQPQHF. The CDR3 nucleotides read TGTGCCAGCGGGGAGAATCAGCCCCAGCATTTT.